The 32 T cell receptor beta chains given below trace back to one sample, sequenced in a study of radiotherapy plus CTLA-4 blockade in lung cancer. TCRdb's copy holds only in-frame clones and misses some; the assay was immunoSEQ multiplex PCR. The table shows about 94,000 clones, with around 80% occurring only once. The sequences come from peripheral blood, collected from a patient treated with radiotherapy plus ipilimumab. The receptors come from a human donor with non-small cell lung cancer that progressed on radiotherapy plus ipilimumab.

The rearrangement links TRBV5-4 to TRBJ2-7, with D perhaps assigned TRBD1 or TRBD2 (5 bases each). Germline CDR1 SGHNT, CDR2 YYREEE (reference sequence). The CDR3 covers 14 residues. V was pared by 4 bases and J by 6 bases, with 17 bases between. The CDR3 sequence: CASSRLEGRFEQYF. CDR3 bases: TGTGCCAGCAGCCGTCTTGAGGGGCGCTTCGAGCAGTACTTC.

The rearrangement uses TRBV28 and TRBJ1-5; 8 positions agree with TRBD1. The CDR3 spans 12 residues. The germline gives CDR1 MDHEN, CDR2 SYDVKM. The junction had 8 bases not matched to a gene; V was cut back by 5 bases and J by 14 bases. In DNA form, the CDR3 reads TGTGCCAGCAGTGAGACTGGACAGGGAGAGCATTTT. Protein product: CASSETGQGEHF.

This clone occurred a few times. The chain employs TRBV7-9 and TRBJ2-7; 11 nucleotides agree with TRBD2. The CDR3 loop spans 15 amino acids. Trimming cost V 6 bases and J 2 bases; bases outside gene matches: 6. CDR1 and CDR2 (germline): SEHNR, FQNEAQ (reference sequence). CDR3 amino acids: CASSISGRGAYEQYF. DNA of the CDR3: TGTGCCAGCAGTATTAGCGGGAGGGGGGCCTACGAGCAGTACTTC.

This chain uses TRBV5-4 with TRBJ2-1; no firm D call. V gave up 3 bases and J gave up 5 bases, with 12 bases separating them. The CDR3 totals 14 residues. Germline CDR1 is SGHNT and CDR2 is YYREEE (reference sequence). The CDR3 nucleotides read TGTGCCAGCAGCTCAAAAAACGGACACAATGAGCAGTTCTTC. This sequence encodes CASSSKNGHNEQFF.

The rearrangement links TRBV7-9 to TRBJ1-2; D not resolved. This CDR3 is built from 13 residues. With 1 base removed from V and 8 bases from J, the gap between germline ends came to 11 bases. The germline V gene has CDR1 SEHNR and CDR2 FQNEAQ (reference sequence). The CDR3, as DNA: TGTGCCAGCAGCTTAGTACAGAGTCGGGGCTACACCTTC. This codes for CASSLVQSRGYTF. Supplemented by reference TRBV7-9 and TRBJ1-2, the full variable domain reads DTGVSQNPRHKITKRGQNVTFRCDPISEHNRLYWYRQTLGQGPEFLTYFQNEAQLEKSRLLSDRFSAERPKGSFSTLEIQRTEQGDSAMYLCASSLVQSRGYTFGSGTRLTVV.

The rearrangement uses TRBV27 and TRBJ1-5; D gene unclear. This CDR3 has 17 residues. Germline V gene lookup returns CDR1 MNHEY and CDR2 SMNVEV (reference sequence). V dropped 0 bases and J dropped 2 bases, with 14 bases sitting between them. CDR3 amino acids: CASSLSWQAGGNQPQHF. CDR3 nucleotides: TGTGCCAGCAGTTTATCGTGGCAGGCGGGCGGCAATCAGCCCCAGCATTTT.

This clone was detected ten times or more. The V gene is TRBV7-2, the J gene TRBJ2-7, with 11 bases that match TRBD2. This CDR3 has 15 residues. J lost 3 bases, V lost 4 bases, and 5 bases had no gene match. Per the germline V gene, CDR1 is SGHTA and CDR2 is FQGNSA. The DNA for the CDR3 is TGTGCCAGCAGCTACTACACTAGCGGGAGCTACGAGCAGTACTTC. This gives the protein CASSYYTSGSYEQYF.

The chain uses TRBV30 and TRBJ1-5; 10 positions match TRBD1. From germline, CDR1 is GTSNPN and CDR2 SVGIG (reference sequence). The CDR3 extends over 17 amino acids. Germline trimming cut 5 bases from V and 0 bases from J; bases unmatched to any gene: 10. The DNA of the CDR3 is TGTGCCTGGGGGGCGGACAGGGGGACTTATAGCAATCAGCCCCAGCATTTT. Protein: CAWGADRGTYSNQPQHF. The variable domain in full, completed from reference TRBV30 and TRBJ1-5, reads SQTIHQWPATLVQPVGSPLSLECTVEGTSNPNLYWYRQAAGRGLQLLFYSVGIGQISSEVPQNLSASRPQDRQFILSSKKLLLSDSGFYLCAWGADRGTYSNQPQHFGDGTRLSIL.

The CDR3 bases are TGCGCCAGCAGCCATCAAACTAGCGGGAGGGCCGAGAATGAGCAGTTCTTC. It yields the protein CASSHQTSGRAENEQFF. The chain links TRBV4-1 to TRBJ2-1, with 13 bases lining up with TRBD2. V dropped 3 bases and J dropped 7; count of bases not matched to a gene: 9. CDR1 and CDR2 from the germline V gene are MGHRA and YSYEKL. The CDR3 spans 17 residues.

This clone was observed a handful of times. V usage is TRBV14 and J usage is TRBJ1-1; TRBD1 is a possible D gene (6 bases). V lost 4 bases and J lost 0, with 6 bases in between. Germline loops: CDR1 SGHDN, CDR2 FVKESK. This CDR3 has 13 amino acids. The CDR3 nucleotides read TGTGCCAGCAGCCGGACAGTGAACACTGAAGCTTTCTTT. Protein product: CASSRTVNTEAFF.

The CDR3 nucleotides are TGTGCCAGCAGGTCAGACACCACCGGGGAGCTGTTTTTT. This gives the protein CASRSDTTGELFF. The rearrangement links TRBV6-1 to TRBJ2-2; D ambiguous. V lost 6 bases and J 4 bases, leaving 9 bases between the germline ends. The germline CDR1 and CDR2 sequences are MNHNS and SASEGT. The CDR3 extends over 13 amino acids.

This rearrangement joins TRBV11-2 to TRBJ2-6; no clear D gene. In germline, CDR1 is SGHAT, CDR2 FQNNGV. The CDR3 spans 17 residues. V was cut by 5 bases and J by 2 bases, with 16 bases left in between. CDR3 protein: CASSISSWVPGANVLTF. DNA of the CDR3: TGTGCCAGCAGCATTAGCTCCTGGGTCCCTGGGGCCAACGTCCTGACTTTC.

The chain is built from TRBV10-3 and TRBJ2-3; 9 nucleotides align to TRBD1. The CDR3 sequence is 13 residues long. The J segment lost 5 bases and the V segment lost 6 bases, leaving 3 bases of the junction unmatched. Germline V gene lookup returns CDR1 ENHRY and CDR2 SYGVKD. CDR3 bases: TGTGCCATCAGCAGGACAGGGGTAGATACGCAGTATTTT. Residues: CAISRTGVDTQYF.

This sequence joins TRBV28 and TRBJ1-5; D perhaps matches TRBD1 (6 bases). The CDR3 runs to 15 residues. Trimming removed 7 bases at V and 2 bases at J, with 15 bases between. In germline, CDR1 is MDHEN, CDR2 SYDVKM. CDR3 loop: CASTLGGGGNQPQHF. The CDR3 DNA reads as TGTGCCAGCACCCTGGGGGGGGGCGGCAATCAGCCCCAGCATTTT.

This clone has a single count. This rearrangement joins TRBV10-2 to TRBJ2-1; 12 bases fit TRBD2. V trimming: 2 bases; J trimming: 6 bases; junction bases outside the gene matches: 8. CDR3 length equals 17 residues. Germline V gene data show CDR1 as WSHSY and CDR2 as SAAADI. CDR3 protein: CASSEATSGRKGNEQFF. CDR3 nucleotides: TGCGCCAGCAGTGAGGCGACTAGCGGGAGAAAAGGCAATGAGCAGTTCTTC.

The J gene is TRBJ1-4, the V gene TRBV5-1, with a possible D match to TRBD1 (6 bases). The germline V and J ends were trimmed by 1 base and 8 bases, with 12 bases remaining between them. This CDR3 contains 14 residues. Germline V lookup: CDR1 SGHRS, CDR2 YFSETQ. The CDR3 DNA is TGCGCCAGCAGCTTGCAGGGGAGAGAGGAAAAACTGTTTTTT. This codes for CASSLQGREEKLFF.

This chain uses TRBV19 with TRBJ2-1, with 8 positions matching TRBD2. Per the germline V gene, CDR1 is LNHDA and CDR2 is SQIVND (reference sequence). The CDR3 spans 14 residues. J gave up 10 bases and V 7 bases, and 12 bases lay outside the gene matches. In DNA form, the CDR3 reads TGTGCCAGTACCCTCCACGGGGGGGAGCGCGAGCAGTTCTTC. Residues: CASTLHGGEREQFF.

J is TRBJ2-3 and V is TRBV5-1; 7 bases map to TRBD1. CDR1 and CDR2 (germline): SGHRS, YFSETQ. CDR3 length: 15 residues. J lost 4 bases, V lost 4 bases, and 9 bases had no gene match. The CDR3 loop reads CASSADRAGADTQYF. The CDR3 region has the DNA TGCGCCAGCAGCGCCGACAGGGCAGGCGCAGATACGCAGTATTTT. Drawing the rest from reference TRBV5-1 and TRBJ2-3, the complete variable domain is KAGVTQTPRYLIKTRGQQVTLSCSPISGHRSVSWYQQTPGQGLQFLFEYFSETQRNKGNFPGRFSGRQFSNSRSEMNVSTLELGDSALYLCASSADRAGADTQYFGPGTRLTVL.

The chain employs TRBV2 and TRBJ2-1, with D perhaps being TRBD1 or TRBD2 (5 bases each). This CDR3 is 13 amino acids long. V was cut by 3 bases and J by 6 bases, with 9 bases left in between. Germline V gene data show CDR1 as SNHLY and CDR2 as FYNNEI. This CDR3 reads CASSDRDLNEQFF. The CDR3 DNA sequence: TGTGCCAGCAGTGACCGGGACCTCAATGAGCAGTTCTTC.

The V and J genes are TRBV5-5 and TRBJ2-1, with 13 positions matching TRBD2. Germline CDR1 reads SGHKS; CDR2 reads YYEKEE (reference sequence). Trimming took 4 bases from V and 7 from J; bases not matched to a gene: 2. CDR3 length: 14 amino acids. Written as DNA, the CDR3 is TGTGCCAGCAGCGCACTAGCGGGAGGGAATGAGCAGTTCTTC. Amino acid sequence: CASSALAGGNEQFF.

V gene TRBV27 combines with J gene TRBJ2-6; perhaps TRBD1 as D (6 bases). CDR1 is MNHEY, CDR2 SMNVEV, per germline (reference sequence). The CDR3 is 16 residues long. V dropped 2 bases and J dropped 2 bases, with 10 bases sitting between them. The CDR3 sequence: CASSLITGTGANVLTF. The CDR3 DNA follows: TGTGCCAGCAGTTTAATCACAGGGACTGGGGCCAACGTCCTGACTTTC.

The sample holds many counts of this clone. CDR3 sequence reads: CASSTMDYEQYF. The CDR3 DNA is TGTGCCAGTTCGACTATGGACTACGAGCAGTACTTC. The chain uses TRBV7-9 and TRBJ2-7; weak D call: TRBD2 (5 bases). V gave up 9 bases and J gave up 3 bases, with 12 bases separating them. CDR1 is SEHNR and CDR2 is FQNEAQ in the germline V gene (reference sequence). The CDR3 extends over 12 amino acids.

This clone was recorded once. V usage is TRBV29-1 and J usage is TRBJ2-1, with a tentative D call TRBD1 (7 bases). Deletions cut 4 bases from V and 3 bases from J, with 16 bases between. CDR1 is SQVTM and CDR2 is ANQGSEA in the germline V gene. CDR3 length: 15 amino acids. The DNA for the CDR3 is TGCAGCGTTGGACTAGGGACAGCAGTCTACAATGAGCAGTTCTTC. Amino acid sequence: CSVGLGTAVYNEQFF.

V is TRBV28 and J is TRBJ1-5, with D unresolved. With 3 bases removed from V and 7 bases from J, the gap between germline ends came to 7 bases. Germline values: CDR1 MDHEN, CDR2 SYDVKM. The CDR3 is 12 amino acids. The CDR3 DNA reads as TGTGCCAGCAGTTTCCCCCCCCAGCCCCAGCATTTT. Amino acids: CASSFPPQPQHF.

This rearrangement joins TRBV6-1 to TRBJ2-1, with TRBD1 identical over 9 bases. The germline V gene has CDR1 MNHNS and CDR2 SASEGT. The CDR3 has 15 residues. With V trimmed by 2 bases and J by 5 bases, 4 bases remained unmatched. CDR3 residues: CASSELGQGNNEQFF. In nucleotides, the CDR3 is TGTGCCAGCAGTGAACTGGGACAGGGTAACAATGAGCAGTTCTTC.

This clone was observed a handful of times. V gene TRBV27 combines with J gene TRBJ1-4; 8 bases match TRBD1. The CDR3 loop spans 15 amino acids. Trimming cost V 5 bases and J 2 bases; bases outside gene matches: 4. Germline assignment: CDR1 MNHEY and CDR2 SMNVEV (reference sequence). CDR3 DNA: TGTGCCAGCAGTCCGCAGGGGGCGACTAATGAAAAACTGTTTTTT. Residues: CASSPQGATNEKLFF.

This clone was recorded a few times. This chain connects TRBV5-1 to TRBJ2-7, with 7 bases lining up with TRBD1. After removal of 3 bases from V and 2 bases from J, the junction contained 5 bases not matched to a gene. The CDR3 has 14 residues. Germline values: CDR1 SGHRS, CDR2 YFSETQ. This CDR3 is CASSSGTAPYEQYF. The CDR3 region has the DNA TGCGCCAGCAGCTCCGGGACAGCTCCCTACGAGCAGTACTTC.

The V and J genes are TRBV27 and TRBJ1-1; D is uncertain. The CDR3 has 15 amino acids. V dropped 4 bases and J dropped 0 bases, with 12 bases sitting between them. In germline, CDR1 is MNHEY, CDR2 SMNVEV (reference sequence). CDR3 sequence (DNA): TGTGCCAGCAGTTCTCGTGGCAGGATGAACACTGAAGCTTTCTTT. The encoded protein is CASSSRGRMNTEAFF.

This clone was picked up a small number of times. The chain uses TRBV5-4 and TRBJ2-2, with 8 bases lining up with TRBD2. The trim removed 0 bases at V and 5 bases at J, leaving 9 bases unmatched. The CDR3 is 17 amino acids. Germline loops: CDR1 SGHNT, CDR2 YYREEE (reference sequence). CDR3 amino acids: CASSLGAGAVSTGELFF. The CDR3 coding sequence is TGTGCCAGCAGCTTGGGAGCGGGAGCAGTTTCTACCGGGGAGCTGTTTTTT.

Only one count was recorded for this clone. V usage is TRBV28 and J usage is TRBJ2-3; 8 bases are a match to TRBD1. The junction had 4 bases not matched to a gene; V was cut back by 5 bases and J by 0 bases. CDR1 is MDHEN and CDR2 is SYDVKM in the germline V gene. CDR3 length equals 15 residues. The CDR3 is CASSTDRASTDTQYF. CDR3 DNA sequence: TGTGCCAGCAGTACGGACAGGGCTAGCACAGATACGCAGTATTTT.

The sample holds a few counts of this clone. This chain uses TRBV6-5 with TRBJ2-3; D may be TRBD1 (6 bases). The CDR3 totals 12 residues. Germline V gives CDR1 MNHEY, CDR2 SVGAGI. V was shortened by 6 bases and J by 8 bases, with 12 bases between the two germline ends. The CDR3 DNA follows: TGTGCCAGCAGGGCAGGGGCAGGTACGCAGTATTTT. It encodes CASRAGAGTQYF.

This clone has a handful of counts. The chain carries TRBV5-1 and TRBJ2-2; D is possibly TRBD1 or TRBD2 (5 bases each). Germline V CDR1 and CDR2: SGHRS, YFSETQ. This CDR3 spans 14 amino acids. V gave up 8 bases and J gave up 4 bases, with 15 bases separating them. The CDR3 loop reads CASKMGVGTGELFF. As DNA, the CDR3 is TGCGCCAGTAAAATGGGGGTCGGCACCGGGGAGCTGTTTTTT.